This is a list of T cell receptor beta chains from one sample in a study of breast tumors, draining lymph nodes, adjacent tissues. One entry per CDR3 protein results from TCRdb running MiXCR on the multiplex PCR reads. The sample contains roughly 100,000 distinct CDR3 sequences, about 31% of which appear only once. Specimen: axillary lymph node tissue. The receptors stem from a female donor with breast cancer. Some clones in this sample may be carry-over from other donors' samples. The CDR3 runs from the conserved cysteine through the conserved F or W. Fields, in order: clone size, D gene, V gene, J gene, CDR3 DNA, CDR3 protein. D genes are given only for firm matches. Not all rows give a size; the values are once, few, many and, for expanded clones, a class.

NA	TRBD1	TRBV27	TRBJ1-4	TGTGCCAGCAGTGCATGGACAGGGGATTGTGAAAAACTGTTTTTT	CASSAWTGDCEKLFF
NA	TRBD1	TRBV30	TRBJ2-1	TGTGCCTGGGGGACAGGAAGCTCCTACAATGAGCAGTTCTTC	CAWGTGSSYNEQFF
NA	NA	TRBV28	TRBJ2-1	TGTGCCAGCAGTTTAGGCCGCCTCAATGAGCAGTTCTTC	CASSLGRLNEQFF
many	NA	TRBV7-6	TRBJ1-4	TGTGCCAGCAGCGCCCCGAATGAAAAACTGTTTTTT	CASSAPNEKLFF
NA	NA	TRBV5-1	TRBJ2-1	TGCGCCAGCAGCGCCCTCGCCGGGACGCAGGATGAGCAGTTCTTC	CASSALAGTQDEQFF
NA	TRBD1	TRBV7-7	TRBJ2-5	TGTGCTAGCAGTTTAACGCCCGGACAGGGCTGGGAGACCCAGTACTTC	CASSLTPGQGWETQYF
NA	TRBD1	TRBV7-9	TRBJ2-3	TGTGCCAGCAGCCCTGGACAGGTTGGGGTCGATACGCAGTATTTT	CASSPGQVGVDTQYF
many	NA	TRBV20-1	TRBJ2-1	TGCAGTGCTAGAGATCCTACAGGATTTGATGAGCAGTTCTTC	CSARDPTGFDEQFF
many	NA	TRBV12-3/TRBV12-4	TRBJ1-6	TGTGCCAGCAGTTTCCTCGACAGCCATAATTCACCCCTCCACTTT	CASSFLDSHNSPLHF
many	TRBD1	TRBV25-1	TRBJ1-3	TGTGCCAGCAGTGGAAGACAGGGCAACTCTGGAAACACCATATATTTT	CASSGRQGNSGNTIYF
many	NA	TRBV5-1	TRBJ1-2	TGCGCCAGCAGCTTGGCCCACGCCCCCAACTATGGCTACACCTTC	CASSLAHAPNYGYTF
once	TRBD2	TRBV20-1	TRBJ2-1	TGCAGTGCTAGAGACCTCCCTAATATCGGGAGGGCTACCTACAATGAGCAGTTCTTC	CSARDLPNIGRATYNEQFF
few	NA	TRBV28	TRBJ2-3	TGTGCCAGCTCCCCGGAGGGGGGACTCCACACAGATACGCAGTATTTT	CASSPEGGLHTDTQYF
many	NA	TRBV11-2	TRBJ2-3	TGTGCCAGCAGCTCGGGACCGCCCTCGATATACACAGATACGCAGTATTTT	CASSSGPPSIYTDTQYF
many	NA	TRBV9	TRBJ1-6	TGTGCCAGCAGCGTGGGACGGAATTCACCCCTCCACTTT	CASSVGRNSPLHF
NA	NA	TRBV7-6	TRBJ2-7	TGTGCCAGCAGCTTAGCGGGGGGAGACGAGCAGTACTTC	CASSLAGGDEQYF
many	TRBD1	TRBV2	TRBJ2-3	TGTGCCAGCAGTTCCCGGGCAGGGGGCTACGCAGATACGCAGTATTTT	CASSSRAGGYADTQYF
many	NA	TRBV18	TRBJ1-4	TGTGCCAGCTCCCGCGGTGCAACTAATGAAAAACTGTTTTTT	CASSRGATNEKLFF
many	NA	TRBV12-3/TRBV12-4	TRBJ2-7	TGTGCCAGCAGTTTAACGGGAGACACCTACGAGCAGTACTTC	CASSLTGDTYEQYF
NA	TRBD1	TRBV10-3	TRBJ2-6	TGTGCCATCAGAGCTAGGGACAGGGGGGTCGGGGCCAACGTCCTGACTTTC	CAIRARDRGVGANVLTF
few	NA	TRBV7-9	TRBJ1-2	TGTGCCAGCAGCTCCTCCTCGGCCCACTATGGCTACACCTTC	CASSSSSAHYGYTF
many	TRBD2	TRBV28	TRBJ2-1	TGTGCCAGCAGTAAGACTAGCGGGGGCGATAGCTCCTACAATGAGCAGTTCTTC	CASSKTSGGDSSYNEQFF
many	NA	TRBV13	TRBJ2-1	TGTGCCAGCAGCCTAAAATCAGGGGTGGATGAGCAGTTCTTC	CASSLKSGVDEQFF
NA	NA	TRBV7-9	TRBJ2-5	TGTGCCAGCAGCTTAGGATTGGGGGATAGAGAGACCCAGTACTTC	CASSLGLGDRETQYF
many	NA	TRBV7-8	TRBJ2-1	TGTGCCAGCAGCTTAGGAGGTGAAGGGGTCGAGCAGTTCTTC	CASSLGGEGVEQFF
many	TRBD1	TRBV4-1	TRBJ2-7	TGCGCCAGCAGCCAAGAGGCGTATCCGACAGGGGGCGGGGACGAGCAGTACTTC	CASSQEAYPTGGGDEQYF
NA	TRBD1	TRBV7-2	TRBJ1-2	TGTGCCAGCAGCTCTCCGGGACAGGCCAACTATGGCTACCCCTTC	CASSSPGQANYGYPF
NA	TRBD1	TRBV2	TRBJ1-3	TGTGCCAGCACCCCGACAGGGACTGGAAACACCATATATTTT	CASTPTGTGNTIYF
many	NA	TRBV4-2	TRBJ1-6	TGTGCCAGCAGCCACCTCCTCGGGGGAAATACAAGTCCCGGTTCACCCCTCCACTTT	CASSHLLGGNTSPGSPLHF
NA	TRBD1	TRBV5-1	TRBJ2-4	TGCGCCAGCAGCTTGGACAGGGGGAGTAGCATTCAGTACTTC	CASSLDRGSSIQYF
many	NA	TRBV14	TRBJ2-5	TGTGCCAGCAGCCACAGCGAGACCCAGTACTTC	CASSHSETQYF
NA	NA	TRBV5-6	TRBJ2-2	TGTGCCAGCAGGGCGTGGGTGAACACCGGGGAGCTGTTTTTT	CASRAWVNTGELFF
NA	NA	TRBV20-1	TRBJ2-5	TGCAGTGCTAGCCCCTACACGGGGAACCCCCAAGAGACCCAGTACTTC	CSASPYTGNPQETQYF
many	NA	TRBV5-6	TRBJ2-1	TGTGCCAGCAGCTTGACAGGGAGGTCCTACAATGAGCAGTTCTTC	CASSLTGRSYNEQFF
many	NA	TRBV5-1	TRBJ2-5	TGCGCCAGCAGAGGCGGGATTCAGGAGACCCAGTACTTC	CASRGGIQETQYF
many	TRBD2	TRBV2	TRBJ2-3	TGTGCCACGAGGAGGATTAGCGGGGTCCCAGATACGCAGTATTTT	CATRRISGVPDTQYF
many	TRBD1	TRBV29-1	TRBJ1-3	TGCAGCGTCGCTACAGGGGGAACTGGAAACACCATATATTTT	CSVATGGTGNTIYF
many	NA	TRBV5-6	TRBJ2-1	TGTGCCAGCAGCTTTACTAGCTGGGCATACAATGAGCAGTTCTTC	CASSFTSWAYNEQFF
NA	TRBD2	TRBV7-9	TRBJ2-5	TGTGCCAGCAGCGAAGGACTAGCGGGAGGTATGGAGACCCAGTACTTC	CASSEGLAGGMETQYF
few	NA	TRBV19	TRBJ1-1	TGTGCCAGTAGTATAAACAGGCTGAACACTGAAGCTTTCTTT	CASSINRLNTEAFF
NA	NA	TRBV18	TRBJ2-7	TGTGCCAGCTCACCGGCGGGGAGGGAGCAGTACTTC	CASSPAGREQYF
NA	TRBD1	TRBV19	TRBJ1-1	TGTGCCAGCAGGGGACAGGTGGAAGCTTTCTTT	CASRGQVEAFF
many	NA	TRBV7-3	TRBJ2-2	TGTGCCAGCAGCCAAGGCCCAGGGGGGACCGGGGAGCTGTTTTTT	CASSQGPGGTGELFF
NA	TRBD1	TRBV5-1	TRBJ2-7	TGCGCCAGCGGCAGACTTGGGACAGTTAGTACCTACGAGCAGTACTTC	CASGRLGTVSTYEQYF
many	NA	TRBV25-1	TRBJ2-5	TGTGCCAGCAGTGAATATGGTTGGTATAGCGGTGTCGGCTCGGAGACCCAGTACTTC	CASSEYGWYSGVGSETQYF
NA	TRBD1	TRBV2	TRBJ1-3	TGTGCCATGGACAGGGGGGCTGGAAACACCATATATTTT	CAMDRGAGNTIYF
many	TRBD1	TRBV19	TRBJ1-3	TGTGCCAGTAGTATATGGGACAGCCTTGGAAACACCATATATTTT	CASSIWDSLGNTIYF
NA	NA	TRBV7-2	TRBJ1-5	TGTGCCAGCAGCTTGACAAACGATCAGCCCCAGCATTTT	CASSLTNDQPQHF
many	TRBD1	TRBV5-1	TRBJ2-1	TGCGCCAGCAGCTTAATAGGACAGGCTTACAATGAGCAGTTCTTC	CASSLIGQAYNEQFF